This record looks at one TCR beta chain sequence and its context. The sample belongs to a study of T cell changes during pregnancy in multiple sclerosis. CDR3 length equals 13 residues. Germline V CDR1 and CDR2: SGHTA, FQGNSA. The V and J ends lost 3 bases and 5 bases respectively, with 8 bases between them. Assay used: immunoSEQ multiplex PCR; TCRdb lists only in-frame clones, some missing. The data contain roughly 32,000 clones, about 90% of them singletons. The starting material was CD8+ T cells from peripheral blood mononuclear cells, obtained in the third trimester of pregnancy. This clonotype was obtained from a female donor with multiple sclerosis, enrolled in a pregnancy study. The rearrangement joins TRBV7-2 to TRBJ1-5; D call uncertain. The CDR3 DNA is TGTGCCAGCAGCTTCGGTGTACATCAGCCCCAGCATTTT. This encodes CASSFGVHQPQHF.